The 31 T cell receptor beta chains below come from one sample, sequenced in a study of T cell repertoires in aging, cancer and after chemotherapy. TRB rearrangements spanning V, D and J were amplified using mixed TRB-A/B primers. TCRdb reprocessed the multiplex PCR reads via MiXCR and lists one record per CDR3 protein. The sample has about 8,700 distinct CDR3 sequences, around 57% seen once. Peripheral blood genomic DNA, not sorted cells or RNA, was the template. Sequencing was performed on blood. The receptors come from a human donor in good health.

The rearrangement uses TRBV19 and TRBJ2-7; 9 bases are shared with TRBD1. Germline V gene sequence: CDR1 LNHDA, CDR2 SQIVND (reference sequence). Trimming cost V 4 bases and J 3 bases; bases outside gene matches: 7. This CDR3 comprises 15 residues. The CDR3 coding sequence is TGTGCCAGTAGTACAGTGACAGGGGGAATCTACGAGCAGTACTTC. It encodes CASSTVTGGIYEQYF.

The table lists this clonotype with a few counts. V and J are TRBV29-1 and TRBJ2-1, with 12 nucleotides matching TRBD2. This CDR3 is built from 13 residues. Germline V gene sequence: CDR1 SQVTM, CDR2 ANQGSEA. The V and J ends lost 7 bases and 7 bases, in that order; junction bases with no gene match: 5. CDR3 sequence reads: CSARLAGDNEQFF. In DNA form, the CDR3 reads TGCAGCGCTCGACTAGCGGGAGATAATGAGCAGTTCTTC.

In the case of this clonotype: Germline and junction disagree at one end, which may indicate a read error. The chain joins TRBV12-3 or TRBV12-4 to TRBJ1-2, with D perhaps TRBD1 (5 bases). The length of the CDR3 is 13 residues. In DNA form, the CDR3 reads TGTGCCAGCAGATTAGATCCTAAGGGACGTGGCACCTTC. Protein sequence: CASRLDPKGRGTF.

The chain has TRBV15 and TRBJ1-1; TRBD1 is a possible D gene (5 bases). Germline V gene lookup returns CDR1 LNHNV and CDR2 YYDKDF (reference sequence). The CDR3 consists of 12 residues. With 1 base removed from V and 8 bases from J, the gap between germline ends came to 8 bases. The chain's CDR3 is CATSRVGGEAFF. The CDR3 nucleotides read TGTGCCACCAGCAGAGTGGGGGGAGAAGCTTTCTTT.

V usage is TRBV12-3 or TRBV12-4 and J usage is TRBJ2-2, with TRBD1 matching over 8 bases. V gave up 7 bases and J gave up 0 bases; unmatched junction bases: 7. The CDR3 is 16 amino acids. The CDR3 nucleotides are TGTGCCAGCACTCCGGACAGGGTTGCGAACACCGGGGAGCTGTTTTTT. It specifies CASTPDRVANTGELFF.

The rearrangement links TRBV29-1 to TRBJ1-1, with 9 bases aligning to TRBD1. From germline, CDR1 is SQVTM and CDR2 ANQGSEA. V shed 7 bases, J shed 5 bases, and the junction held 8 bases outside the gene matches. This CDR3 comprises 13 residues. The CDR3 protein is CSAGQGTGTEAFF. The CDR3 bases are TGCAGCGCTGGACAGGGGACGGGGACTGAAGCTTTCTTT.

This clonotype was seen a few times. The rearrangement links TRBV6-5 to TRBJ1-6; D is undetermined. Between the trimmed V and J ends, which lost 2 bases and 10 bases, there was a span of 12 bases. In germline, CDR1 is MNHEY, CDR2 SVGAGI. The CDR3 totals 14 residues. The chain's CDR3 is CASSYVRGGSPLHF. The CDR3 DNA reads as TGTGCCAGCAGTTACGTCAGAGGAGGATCACCCCTCCACTTT.

This clonotype was seen a few times. The J gene is TRBJ2-7, the V gene TRBV27, with 9 nucleotides matching TRBD2. This CDR3 spans 17 amino acids. Trimming removed 3 bases from V and 0 bases from J; junction bases left unmatched: 9. In germline, CDR1 is MNHEY, CDR2 SMNVEV (reference sequence). The CDR3 is CASSFVAGVMSSYEQYF. CDR3 coding DNA: TGTGCCAGCAGTTTTGTAGCGGGAGTAATGAGCTCCTACGAGCAGTACTTC.

The V gene is TRBV11-1, the J gene TRBJ2-7; TRBD1 agrees at 9 bases. V was clipped by 1 base and J by 7 bases; unmatched bases: 8. CDR1 and CDR2 from the germline V gene are SGHAT and FQDESV (reference sequence). The CDR3 is 15 residues long. The CDR3 sequence: CASSLVGTGLREQYF. The DNA of the CDR3 is TGTGCCAGCAGCTTAGTCGGGACAGGGCTACGGGAGCAGTACTTC.

The table lists this clonotype with a count of one. V gene TRBV27 combines with J gene TRBJ2-7; D may be TRBD2 (6 bases). Germline V lookup: CDR1 MNHEY, CDR2 SMNVEV (reference sequence). This CDR3 contains 15 residues. V lost 4 bases, J lost 2 bases, and 15 bases lay in between. The CDR3 DNA reads TGTGCCAGCAGTTCGTTGGGGGGTCGCGCCTACGAGCAGTACTTC. Translated, it gives CASSSLGGRAYEQYF.

The rearrangement uses TRBV5-6 and TRBJ2-3, with D possibly being TRBD1 or TRBD2 (5 bases each). The germline CDR1 and CDR2 sequences are SGHDT and YYEEEE. The CDR3 consists of 15 residues. Trimming stripped 3 bases from V and 0 bases from J, with 11 bases between. The CDR3 loop is CASSYGAGSTDTQYF. CDR3 coding DNA: TGTGCCAGCAGCTACGGGGCCGGAAGCACAGATACGCAGTATTTT. The whole variable domain, remainder taken from reference TRBV5-6 and TRBJ2-3, is DAGVTQSPTHLIKTRGQQVTLRCSPKSGHDTVSWYQQALGQGPQFIFQYYEEEERQRGNFPDRFSGHQFPNYSSELNVNALLLGDSALYLCASSYGAGSTDTQYFGPGTRLTVL.

The rearrangement joins TRBV19 to TRBJ2-1; TRBD2 matches 11 bases. Germline-derived CDR1 and CDR2 are LNHDA and SQIVND (reference sequence). Trimming took 4 bases from V and 7 from J; bases not matched to a gene: 12. This CDR3 is 17 amino acids long. The CDR3 DNA reads as TGTGCCAGTAGTAGGGCCTTGACTAGCGGGAAGGGAAATGAGCAGTTCTTC. Amino acids: CASSRALTSGKGNEQFF.

The chain recombines TRBV6-1 with TRBJ2-1; D is perhaps TRBD1 (5 bases). This CDR3 has 12 residues. The V and J ends lost 6 bases and 16 bases respectively, with 19 bases between them. CDR1 MNHNS and CDR2 SASEGT come from the germline V gene. CDR3 sequence reads: CASSRQGDHSFF. Here the CDR3 DNA reads TGTGCCAGCAGCCGACAAGGGGATCACTCCTTCTTC.

The chain uses TRBV29-1 and TRBJ1-6; D gene uncertain. Looked up from germline, CDR1 is SQVTM and CDR2 is ANQGSEA. This CDR3 region has 19 residues. The V end lost 0 bases, the J end lost 6 bases, and 24 bases lay between the germline ends. CDR3 loop: CSVEEPPPVGPLFNSPLHF. As DNA, the CDR3 is TGCAGCGTTGAAGAACCCCCACCCGTGGGTCCACTCTTTAATTCACCCCTCCACTTT.

The gene calls are TRBV19 and TRBJ2-7, with TRBD1 as a possible D gene (6 bases). CDR1 and CDR2 from the germline V gene are LNHDA and SQIVND (reference sequence). The V gene lost 3 bases and the J gene lost 2 bases, with 11 bases spanning the gap. The CDR3 runs 14 residues. CDR3 bases: TGTGCCAGTAGTATCGGACAGAGAGCCTACGAGCAGTACTTC. Its protein product is CASSIGQRAYEQYF.

The genes are TRBV5-4 and TRBJ2-1, with TRBD2 identical over 7 bases. The CDR3 has 15 amino acids. Germline CDR1 is SGHNT and CDR2 is YYREEE (reference sequence). J lost 6 bases, V lost 4 bases, and 10 bases had no gene match. The CDR3 DNA is TGTGCCAGCAGCCACGGGGGGATAGCAACCAATGAGCAGTTCTTC. This encodes CASSHGGIATNEQFF.

The sample holds a few counts of this clonotype. This chain connects TRBV5-4 to TRBJ2-7; weak D call: TRBD1 (6 bases). The CDR3 loop spans 15 amino acids. The V gene lost 0 bases and the J gene lost 0 bases, with 10 bases spanning the gap. Germline V gene lookup returns CDR1 SGHNT and CDR2 YYREEE (reference sequence). The CDR3 sequence: CASSLGRDNSYEQYF. The CDR3, as DNA: TGTGCCAGCAGCTTGGGCCGGGACAACTCCTACGAGCAGTACTTC. Full variable domain (rest looked up from reference TRBV5-4 and TRBJ2-7): ETGVTQSPTHLIKTRGQQVTLRCSSQSGHNTVSWYQQALGQGPQFIFQYYREEENGRGNFPPRFSGLQFPNYSSELNVNALELDDSALYLCASSLGRDNSYEQYFGPGTRLTVT.

This clonotype has only a few counts. The chain uses TRBV29-1 and TRBJ2-1; 8 bases align to TRBD1. This CDR3 is built from 12 residues. With 7 bases clipped from V and 7 bases from J, the junction kept 6 bases outside the gene matches. Looked up from germline, CDR1 is SQVTM and CDR2 is ANQGSEA. CDR3 DNA: TGCAGCGGCGGACAGGGCCTTAATGAGCAGTTCTTC. Translation gives CSGGQGLNEQFF.

This clonotype has only one observation. The chain couples TRBV4-2 to TRBJ1-5; no firm D call. The CDR3 has 14 residues. CDR1 and CDR2 (germline): LGHNA, YNFKEQ. Trimming took off 0 bases at V and 8 bases at J, with 11 bases between the two ends. For the CDR3, the DNA is TGTGCCAGCAGCCAAGAGTTTGGCGGCGAGCCCCAGCATTTT. It yields the protein CASSQEFGGEPQHF.

The V and J genes are TRBV10-3 and TRBJ2-1, with 8 bases matching TRBD2. From germline, CDR1 is ENHRY and CDR2 SYGVKD. This CDR3 comprises 14 residues. J lost 6 bases, V lost 11 bases, and 12 bases had no gene match. The CDR3 is CASKPRTSPNEQFF. The CDR3 bases are TGTGCCTCAAAGCCAAGGACTAGCCCCAATGAGCAGTTCTTC.

In nucleotides, the CDR3 is TGTGCCAGCAGCCAACGGACATACCGGAACAATGAGCAGTTCTTC. Amino acids: CASSQRTYRNNEQFF. The rearrangement links TRBV6-1 to TRBJ2-1; tentative D call: TRBD1 (5 bases). Trimming left V 6 bases short and J 5 bases short, with 17 bases between. Germline CDR1 and CDR2: MNHNS and SASEGT. This CDR3 comprises 15 residues.

The rearrangement joins TRBV7-9 to TRBJ2-3; no clear D gene. V was clipped by 6 bases and J by 6 bases, with 19 bases between them. This CDR3 spans 15 amino acids. CDR1 is SEHNR and CDR2 is FQNEAQ in the germline V gene (reference sequence). This chain's CDR3 is CASRFVPGPADTQYF. CDR3 coding DNA: TGTGCCAGCAGATTTGTCCCGGGCCCCGCGGATACGCAGTATTTT. The variable domain in full, with the rest retrieved from reference TRBV7-9 and TRBJ2-3, is DTGVSQNPRHKITKRGQNVTFRCDPISEHNRLYWYRQTLGQGPEFLTYFQNEAQLEKSRLLSDRFSAERPKGSFSTLEIQRTEQGDSAMYLCASRFVPGPADTQYFGPGTRLTVL.

Only a few counts were recorded for this clonotype. The chain employs TRBV12-3 or TRBV12-4 and TRBJ2-5; no clear D. Trimming removed 3 bases at V and 5 bases at J, with 4 bases between. This CDR3 contains 11 residues. The chain's CDR3 is CASSFTETQYF. Written as DNA, the CDR3 is TGTGCCAGCAGTTTTACGGAGACCCAGTACTTC.

Judged by abundance, this clonotype is medium-sized. The V gene is TRBV29-1, the J gene TRBJ2-7, with 12 bases matching TRBD1. V trimming: 7 bases; J trimming: 5 bases; junction bases outside the gene matches: 6. The germline V gene encodes CDR1 SQVTM and CDR2 ANQGSEA. The CDR3 extends over 13 amino acids. In DNA form, the CDR3 reads TGCAGCGCGGGGACAGGGGGCGAGGACGAGCAGTACTTC. This codes for CSAGTGGEDEQYF.

This clonotype was counted a single time. The chain joins TRBV19 to TRBJ1-1; 7 nucleotides line up with TRBD1. J gave up 1 base and V 7 bases, and 12 bases lay outside the gene matches. Germline loops: CDR1 LNHDA, CDR2 SQIVND (reference sequence). The CDR3 is made up of 16 amino acids. As DNA, the CDR3 is TGTGCCAGTAAAGGGCTTAGGGACAGAGAGAACACTGAAGCTTTCTTT. It codes for CASKGLRDRENTEAFF.

The chain carries TRBV30 and TRBJ2-3; perhaps TRBD2 as D (7 bases). The CDR3 length is 15 residues. The ends were cut back, 3 bases at V and 6 bases at J, with 19 bases in the middle. Germline CDR1 and CDR2: GTSNPN and SVGIG (reference sequence). CDR3 sequence (DNA): TGTGCCTGGAGCGGACGCGGGGGCTGGGCGGATACGCAGTATTTT. Translating it yields CAWSGRGGWADTQYF.

This clonotype was detected only a few times. The genes are TRBV5-6 and TRBJ2-7; no reliable D call. Between the trimmed V and J ends, which lost 4 bases and 1 base, there was a span of 9 bases. The CDR3 covers 13 residues. Looked up from germline, CDR1 is SGHDT and CDR2 is YYEEEE. The CDR3 spells CASSPGVSYEQYF. The CDR3 DNA follows: TGTGCCAGCAGCCCTGGCGTGTCCTACGAGCAGTACTTC. Looking up the rest from reference TRBV5-6 and TRBJ2-7 gives the full variable domain: DAGVTQSPTHLIKTRGQQVTLRCSPKSGHDTVSWYQQALGQGPQFIFQYYEEEERQRGNFPDRFSGHQFPNYSSELNVNALLLGDSALYLCASSPGVSYEQYFGPGTRLTVT.

The gene calls are TRBV19 and TRBJ1-5, with D possibly TRBD1 on 5 matching bases. The CDR3 covers 13 residues. Germline V gives CDR1 LNHDA, CDR2 SQIVND (reference sequence). Trimming stripped 9 bases from V and 7 bases from J, with 16 bases between. The CDR3 coding sequence is TGTGCCAGCTCGGGGAGGGGCGAGCAGCCCCAGCATTTT. Translating it yields CASSGRGEQPQHF.

This clonotype is medium-sized in the sample. The rearrangement uses TRBV27 and TRBJ2-7; tentatively, D is TRBD1 or TRBD2 (5 bases each). The CDR3 totals 16 residues. Germline V gives CDR1 MNHEY, CDR2 SMNVEV (reference sequence). With 0 bases removed from V and 2 bases from J, the gap between germline ends came to 14 bases. The CDR3 DNA sequence: TGTGCCAGCAGTTTATCGGGGGACGGGGCCACCTACGAGCAGTACTTC. This gives the protein CASSLSGDGATYEQYF.

V gene TRBV12-3 or TRBV12-4 combines with J gene TRBJ2-1; D might be TRBD1 or TRBD2, each matching 5 bases. This CDR3 is 14 amino acids long. Written as DNA, the CDR3 is TGTGCTAGTGGTGTGGGGGAGCCCGGCAATGAGCAGTTCTTC. As protein: CASGVGEPGNEQFF.

The J gene is TRBJ2-1, the V gene TRBV13; 9 bases are shared with TRBD1. Germline CDR1 reads PRHDT; CDR2 reads FYEKMQ (reference sequence). The ends lost 2 bases at V and 8 bases at J; junction bases unmatched: 16. The CDR3 totals 18 residues. The CDR3: CASSLIGRTGAGRYEQFF. CDR3 nucleotide sequence: TGTGCCAGCAGCTTAATAGGGAGGACAGGGGCCGGAAGATATGAGCAGTTCTTC.